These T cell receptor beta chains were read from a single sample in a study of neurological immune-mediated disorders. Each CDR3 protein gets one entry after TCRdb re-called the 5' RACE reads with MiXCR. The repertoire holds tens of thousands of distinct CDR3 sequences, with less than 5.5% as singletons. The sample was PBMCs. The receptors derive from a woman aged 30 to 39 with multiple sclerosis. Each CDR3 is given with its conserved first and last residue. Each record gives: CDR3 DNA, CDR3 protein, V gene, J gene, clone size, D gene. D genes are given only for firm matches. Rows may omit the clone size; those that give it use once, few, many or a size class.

TGCAGTGCTGGGCCCCCCGAGGGGATCCCTAGCACAGATACGCAGTATTTT	CSAGPPEGIPSTDTQYF	TRBV20-1	TRBJ2-3	many	NA
TGTGCCAGCGGCCAAGCGGGTGCTACCTACGAGCAGTACTTC	CASGQAGATYEQYF	TRBV5-6	TRBJ2-7	many	NA
TGTGCCAGCAGCTTAGCGGATGGGGGGACGTTCGACAATGAGCAGTTCTTC	CASSLADGGTFDNEQFF	TRBV7-8	TRBJ2-1	few	NA
TGCAGTGCTAGGGTTCGGCTAGCGGGGGGGCCTGGCAATGAGCAGTTCTTC	CSARVRLAGGPGNEQFF	TRBV20-1	TRBJ2-1	NA	TRBD2
TGTGCCAGCAGAACTTACGCAAGGGGGACTAGCGGGAGGGCCGGTCTGGGGAATGAGCAGTTCTTC	CASRTYARGTSGRAGLGNEQFF	TRBV12-3/TRBV12-4	TRBJ2-1	NA	TRBD2
TGTGCCAGCAGCCCGGACAGCACTAATGAAAAACTGTTTTTT	CASSPDSTNEKLFF	TRBV7-2	TRBJ1-4	many	NA
TGTGCCAGCAGTTTAGGTCGGGACACAATTGCCAATGAGCAGTTCTTC	CASSLGRDTIANEQFF	TRBV12-3/TRBV12-4	TRBJ2-1	many	NA
TGTGCCAGCAGCGTAGGTGGAGGGCCGTTCTCTGGAAACACCATATATTTT	CASSVGGGPFSGNTIYF	TRBV9	TRBJ1-3	many	NA
TGTGCCAGCAGCCAAGTCCACACTGAAGCTTTCTTT	CASSQVHTEAFF	TRBV14	TRBJ1-1	many	NA
TGCGCCAGCAGTGGGGGGCCGACGGATCAGCACCAGCATTTT	CASSGGPTDQHQHF	TRBV10-2	TRBJ1-5	few	NA
TGTGCCAGCAGTTTAGCGTCATATTATTTAGGAAACACCATATATTTT	CASSLASYYLGNTIYF	TRBV12-3/TRBV12-4	TRBJ1-3	many	NA
TGTGCCATCAGTGAGGGTGCGGGGGACTTCTACGAGCAGTACTTC	CAISEGAGDFYEQYF	TRBV10-3	TRBJ2-7	many	TRBD2
TGTGCCAGCAGCGGACTGTTCACTGAAGCTTTCTTT	CASSGLFTEAFF	TRBV2	TRBJ1-1	many	NA
TGCGCCAGCAGCCAAGTACTGAGCTCCTACAATGAGCAGTTCTTC	CASSQVLSSYNEQFF	TRBV4-1	TRBJ2-1	many	NA
TGTGCCAGCAGCTTACGACTAGCGGGGTCGGAGACCCAGTACTTC	CASSLRLAGSETQYF	TRBV7-8	TRBJ2-5	many	TRBD2
TGCGCCAGCAGAATGGCCCTAGCGGGAGGCACAGATACGCAGTATTTT	CASRMALAGGTDTQYF	TRBV5-1	TRBJ2-3	many	TRBD2
TGCAGTGCTAGAGGAAACGCGGTGGATACGCAGTATTTT	CSARGNAVDTQYF	TRBV20-1	TRBJ2-3	many	NA
TGTGCCAGCAGAGAAACTAGCGGGAGACAGAATGAGCAGTTCTTC	CASRETSGRQNEQFF	TRBV12-3/TRBV12-4	TRBJ2-1	NA	TRBD2
TGTGCCAGCAGACCCGGGACTAGCAATAATGAGCAGTTCTTC	CASRPGTSNNEQFF	TRBV6-1	TRBJ2-1	NA	TRBD2
TGTGCCATCAGTGAGTCCCGGGCCCTAGTGTCGAACACCGGGGAGCTGTTTTTT	CAISESRALVSNTGELFF	TRBV10-3	TRBJ2-2	many	NA
TGCAGTGCTAGATCGACTAGCGGGAGTTATGGGGCCAAAAACATTCAGTACTTC	CSARSTSGSYGAKNIQYF	TRBV20-1	TRBJ2-4	many	TRBD2
TGTGCCAGCAGTCCCCGGACAGCGCGAGAGACAGATACGCAGTATTTT	CASSPRTARETDTQYF	TRBV27	TRBJ2-3	few	NA
TGCAGTGCAAGGGGGGACTACAATGAGCAGTTCTTC	CSARGDYNEQFF	TRBV20-1	TRBJ2-1	few	NA
TGTGCCAGCAGTTGGGCGAACACCGGGGAGCTGTTTTTT	CASSWANTGELFF	TRBV12-3/TRBV12-4	TRBJ2-2	many	NA
TGCAGTGCTCGACAGGGAAATCAGCCCCAGCATTTT	CSARQGNQPQHF	TRBV20-1	TRBJ1-5	many	TRBD1
TGTGCCAGCAGCCAAGACACGGGAGGAGCCGGGGAGCTGTTTTTT	CASSQDTGGAGELFF	TRBV4-2	TRBJ2-2	many	TRBD2
TGTGCCAGCAGTTTCGGAGCGGGAGGGTACACAGATACGCAGTATTTT	CASSFGAGGYTDTQYF	TRBV13	TRBJ2-3	many	TRBD2
TGCGCCAGCAGCTCGGGACTAGCTTTCGCAGATACGCAGTATTTT	CASSSGLAFADTQYF	TRBV5-1	TRBJ2-3	many	TRBD2
TGTGCCAGCAGCTTATCTCGGGGGGGAAACACCATATATTTT	CASSLSRGGNTIYF	TRBV11-2	TRBJ1-3	NA	NA
TGTGCCAGCAGCTCTCCCAGGGGGCTCTCTGGAAACACCATATATTTT	CASSSPRGLSGNTIYF	TRBV7-2	TRBJ1-3	many	TRBD1
TGTGCCAGCAGTTACCGGGACAGTAATCAGCCCCAGCATTTT	CASSYRDSNQPQHF	TRBV12-3/TRBV12-4	TRBJ1-5	many	TRBD1
TGTGCCAGCTCACCGGACAGGGGAAAAAAGGGCGAGCAGTACTTC	CASSPDRGKKGEQYF	TRBV18	TRBJ2-7	NA	TRBD1
TGTGCCAGTAGTGCGTGGGACCGTTACAATGAGCAGTTCTTC	CASSAWDRYNEQFF	TRBV19	TRBJ2-1	few	NA
TGCGCCAGCAGCTCCCGGACAGGGGACTACGAGCAGTACTTC	CASSSRTGDYEQYF	TRBV5-1	TRBJ2-7	many	TRBD1
TGCAGTGCTAGCCCCGGTAGAGGGTCAGGTACGCAGTATTTT	CSASPGRGSGTQYF	TRBV20-1	TRBJ2-3	many	NA
TGCAGTACCGAGGCAATATCGGGACAATACAATGAGCAGTTCTTC	CSTEAISGQYNEQFF	TRBV20-1	TRBJ2-1	few	NA
TGTGCCAGCAGCCTAAATGCCGGGACAGGGATCGAGCAGTACTTC	CASSLNAGTGIEQYF	TRBV7-2	TRBJ2-7	many	TRBD1
TGCGCCAGCAGCTTGGTGGTCCCAGGGGGCGGCACTGAAGCTTTCTTT	CASSLVVPGGGTEAFF	TRBV5-1	TRBJ1-1	many	TRBD1
TGTGCCAGCAGTGAAGAGGGTGGGGATCGCGTTAATGTGCAGTTCTTC	CASSEEGGDRVNVQFF	TRBV4-2	TRBJ2-1	many	NA
TGCAGTGCTACGGGACTAGCTCGGGGCGATGAGCAGTTCTTC	CSATGLARGDEQFF	TRBV20-1	TRBJ2-1	NA	TRBD2
TGCGCCAGCAGCTCCCGGGAGACAGATACGCAGTATTTT	CASSSRETDTQYF	TRBV5-1	TRBJ2-3	many	NA
TGTGCCAGCACCGGATTCAGGGACAGCTCGAACTATGGCTACACCTTC	CASTGFRDSSNYGYTF	TRBV7-9	TRBJ1-2	many	TRBD1